The rows below give T cell receptor beta chains drawn from one sample of a study of shared clonotypes between healthy human individuals. The data were produced by immunoSEQ multiplex PCR, yet TCRdb's version contains in-frame clones alone and is incomplete. The table lists more than 850,000 clones, 78% of them singletons. Material: memory CD4+ T cells from PBMCs. These receptors were collected from a man between 18 and 35 years old in good health. Some clones in this sample may be carry-over from other donors' samples. The conserved cysteine and the conserved F or W are not part of the CDR3 here.

V: TRBV11-1; J: TRBJ1-2; CDR3: ASSPGTFDYGYT
V: TRBV7-9; J: TRBJ1-1; CDR3: ASSLDSLGAF
V: TRBV27; J: TRBJ2-2; CDR3: ASTLKGGFGVGELF
V: TRBV4-3; J: TRBJ2-3; CDR3: ASSQEPANTDTQY
V: TRBV20-1; J: TRBJ2-7; CDR3: SAPRVGEQY
V: TRBV5-1; J: TRBJ1-1; CDR3: ASSLQGGRNPEAF
V: TRBV10-3; J: TRBJ1-1; CDR3: ALSRDLNTEAF
V: TRBV6-1; J: TRBJ1-1; CDR3: ASSPRRGGDTEAF
V: TRBV6-5; J: TRBJ2-7; CDR3: ASSRTRAKAYEQY
V: TRBV2; J: TRBJ2-2; CDR3: ASTPWGELF
V: TRBV27; J: TRBJ1-3; CDR3: ASSLLGRGLSGNTIY
V: TRBV28; J: TRBJ2-1; CDR3: ASSQGEGMSYNEQF
V: TRBV5-5; J: TRBJ2-7; CDR3: ASSSGQGYREQY
V: TRBV18; J: TRBJ2-5; CDR3: ASSPPPGTLTQY
V: TRBV27; J: TRBJ2-1; CDR3: ASSPPGLAGAREQF
V: TRBV5-4; J: TRBJ2-7; CDR3: ASSRTQGQLRHEQY
V: TRBV5-5; J: TRBJ1-4; CDR3: ASSLAGGSANEKLF
V: TRBV2; J: TRBJ2-5; CDR3: ASSPLAGVEETQY
V: TRBV18; J: TRBJ1-1; CDR3: ASSPQGSGMNTEAF
V: TRBV7-3; J: TRBJ2-1; CDR3: ASSSNRGFAAEQF
V: TRBV4-1; J: TRBJ2-7; CDR3: ASSLQWDGSYEQY
V: TRBV7-3; J: TRBJ2-1; CDR3: ASSLLAGAYNEQF
V: TRBV5-1; J: TRBJ2-2; CDR3: ASSGTGYGGELF
V: TRBV30; J: TRBJ1-5; CDR3: AWSTVNSNQPQH
V: TRBV7-2; J: TRBJ2-1; CDR3: ASGLFGASSYNEQF
V: TRBV30; J: TRBJ1-2; CDR3: AWRRILQGDENYGYT
V: TRBV7-2; J: TRBJ2-7; CDR3: ASRPPGLPAYEQY
V: TRBV10-1; J: TRBJ2-7; CDR3: ASSESKEAGEGYEQY
V: TRBV11-2; J: TRBJ2-7; CDR3: ASSIRTRPYEQY
V: TRBV28; J: TRBJ1-1; CDR3: ASSLGGTGLNTEAF
V: TRBV30; J: TRBJ1-2; CDR3: AWKQTNYGYT
V: TRBV6-1; J: TRBJ2-7; CDR3: ASGSGTGGFEQY
V: TRBV2; J: TRBJ2-1; CDR3: ASKRGLADYNEQF
V: TRBV16; J: TRBJ2-5; CDR3: ASSPEGRAETQY
V: TRBV19; J: TRBJ2-5; CDR3: ASSMGAGGVRRETQY
V: TRBV27; J: TRBJ2-7; CDR3: ASRSPPSSYEQY
V: TRBV19; J: TRBJ1-1; CDR3: ASSMALNTEAF
V: TRBV6-5; J: TRBJ2-7; CDR3: ASSYRAGTYEQY
V: TRBV6-4; J: TRBJ2-2; CDR3: ASSSGPRTGELF
V: TRBV28; J: TRBJ1-5; CDR3: ATREQGPSNQPQH
V: TRBV9; J: TRBJ1-3; CDR3: ASSKMGAGGNTIY
V: TRBV30; J: TRBJ1-4; CDR3: AWSVAGGATNEKLF
V: TRBV4-2; J: TRBJ2-7; CDR3: ASSPLVHLSYEQY
V: TRBV4-2; J: TRBJ2-1; CDR3: ASSPRVTLNEQF
V: TRBV27; J: TRBJ2-2; CDR3: ATGGGGNTGELF
V: TRBV6-1; J: TRBJ2-7; CDR3: ASSAIQGNPSGRAGEQY
V: TRBV28; J: TRBJ1-5; CDR3: ASSPGGQGANQPQH
V: TRBV7-9; J: TRBJ2-7; CDR3: ASSRDSVGGYEQY